The text below deals with one T cell receptor beta chain. This sample was included in a study of blood T cell repertoires in COVID-19. The germline gives CDR1 SGHDN, CDR2 FVKESK. The CDR3 has 17 amino acids. With 0 bases removed from V and 7 bases from J, the gap between germline ends came to 21 bases. The table came from immunoSEQ multiplex PCR; TCRdb's copy has only in-frame clones and leaves some out. The data contain fewer than 400,000 clones, approximately 88% of them singletons. The sequenced sample was PBMCs or T cells enriched from blood (not recorded which). This TCR came from a man aged 25-40 years who had recovered from COVID-19. This rearrangement joins TRBV14 to TRBJ1-2; maybe TRBD1 (5 bases). CDR3 DNA sequence: TGTGCCAGCAGCCAAGAACAGGTTCGCGTACACCCCTCTGGCTACACCTTC. Amino acids: CASSQEQVRVHPSGYTF.